This entry lists 24 T cell receptor beta chains sequenced from one sample in a study of early T cells in non-severe SARS-CoV-2 infection. TCRdb reprocessed the 5' RACE reads with MiXCR, giving one entry per CDR3 protein. Among roughly 32,000 distinct CDR3 sequences, about 9.9% were seen once, and the ten largest hold approximately 13%. Material for sequencing was whole blood. The receptors were sampled from an adult who was a healthcare worker with PCR-confirmed SARS-CoV-2 infection or an uninfected control (not recorded which).

This clonotype was seen repeatedly, ten times or more. The chain recombines TRBV7-3 with TRBJ2-7; TRBD1 matches at 11 bases. Germline V lookup: CDR1 SGHTA, CDR2 FQGTGA. V shed 4 bases and J 5 bases; nucleotides not matched to a gene: 7. The CDR3 contains 15 residues. CDR3 residues: CASSWGQGEGNEQYF. The DNA for the CDR3 is TGTGCCAGCAGCTGGGGACAGGGGGAGGGGAACGAGCAGTACTTC.

This clonotype was counted ten times or more. J is TRBJ1-2 and V is TRBV19, with a possible D match to TRBD1 (6 bases). V was clipped by 8 bases and J by 5 bases, with 15 bases between them. This CDR3 contains 13 residues. Germline assignment: CDR1 LNHDA and CDR2 SQIVND (reference sequence). CDR3 sequence reads: CASQHQGPYGYTF. The CDR3 DNA follows: TGTGCCAGTCAACACCAGGGGCCTTATGGCTACACCTTC.

By share, this clonotype ranks as medium-sized. The chain couples TRBV7-2 to TRBJ1-2; 7 nucleotides agree with TRBD1. The length of the CDR3 is 15 residues. Germline trimming cut 8 bases from V and 5 bases from J; bases unmatched to any gene: 14. Germline CDR1 SGHTA, CDR2 FQGNSA. CDR3 sequence: CASATSTGDVYGYTF. CDR3 DNA sequence: TGTGCCAGCGCAACCTCAACAGGGGACGTTTATGGCTACACCTTC.

In this sample, this clonotype turned up many times. The J gene is TRBJ2-3, the V gene TRBV3-2; TRBD1, the D gene given by the table, was not confirmed from the DNA. TRBV3-2 counts as a pseudogene. The CDR3 is 17 residues long. As DNA, the CDR3 is TGTGCCAGCAGCCACAAAAATTCCGGGGGGGCGACAGATACGCAGTATTTT. Protein: CASSHKNSGGATDTQYF.

The chain joins TRBV6-2 or TRBV6-3 to TRBJ2-7; 8 bases agree with TRBD1. The CDR3 covers 14 residues. Germline V CDR1 and CDR2: MNHEY, SVGEGT. With V trimmed by 5 bases and J by 4 bases, 7 bases remained unmatched. This CDR3 is CASSSQGAGYEQYF. In DNA, the CDR3 is TGTGCCAGCAGTAGCCAGGGGGCCGGGTACGAGCAGTACTTC.

The V gene is TRBV3-1, the J gene TRBJ1-1; 9 positions agree with TRBD1. J lost 1 base, V lost 4 bases, and 4 bases had no gene match. The CDR3 covers 15 residues. Germline V CDR1 and CDR2: LGHDT, YNNKEL (reference sequence). This CDR3 is CASSLQGARNTEAFF. DNA for the CDR3: TGTGCCAGCAGCCTACAGGGGGCGCGGAACACTGAAGCTTTCTTT.

This clonotype was recorded at least ten times. Relative to the germline gene, one junction end is altered; a read error may explain this. J is TRBJ1-1 and V is TRBV18, with a weak D call TRBD1 (6 bases). CDR1 is KGHSH, CDR2 LQKENI, per germline. This CDR3 contains 17 residues. The CDR3 nucleotides read TGTGCCAGCTCACCTACAATACGACAGGAAAAGAACACTGAAGCTTCCTTT. This sequence encodes CASSPTIRQEKNTEASF.

This clonotype was counted only a few times. The V gene is TRBV6-1, the J gene TRBJ2-7; D could derive from TRBD1 or TRBD2 (5 bases each). CDR1 is MNHNS and CDR2 is SASEGT in the germline V gene. V gave up 5 bases and J gave up 0 bases, with 14 bases separating them. There are 15 residues in the CDR3. CDR3 sequence: CASSPRDGDSYEQYF. CDR3 nucleotide sequence: TGTGCCAGCAGTCCCCGGGACGGCGACTCCTACGAGCAGTACTTC.

This clonotype has just a few counts. The chain has TRBV19 and TRBJ2-1; 7 bases fit TRBD1. J was trimmed by 4 bases and V by 5 bases; bases with no gene match: 8. The CDR3 sequence is 15 residues long. Germline V gene sequence: CDR1 LNHDA, CDR2 SQIVND (reference sequence). The chain's CDR3 is CASSAKRTGYNEQFF. For the CDR3, the DNA is TGTGCCAGTAGTGCCAAAAGGACAGGATACAATGAGCAGTTCTTC.

By its share, this clonotype is medium-sized. The chain links TRBV20-1 to TRBJ2-3, with D possibly being TRBD1 or TRBD2 (5 bases each). V was shortened by 3 bases and J by 0 bases, with 16 bases between the two germline ends. The CDR3 length is 16 residues. CDR1 is DFQATT and CDR2 is SNEGSKA in the germline V gene (reference sequence). This CDR3 reads CSARVPGQLSTDTQYF. The DNA for the CDR3 is TGCAGTGCTAGGGTGCCGGGGCAACTTAGCACAGATACGCAGTATTTT.

This clonotype was detected ten times or more. The chain recombines TRBV10-3 with TRBJ2-6; 11 nucleotides agree with TRBD1. CDR1 ENHRY and CDR2 SYGVKD come from the germline V gene. Unmatched junction bases numbered 10, after V lost 4 bases and J lost 2 bases. CDR3 length equals 19 residues. CDR3 in amino acids: CAISAWTGGQGPGANVLTF. The CDR3 coding sequence is TGTGCCATCAGTGCGTGGACAGGGGGCCAGGGGCCTGGGGCCAACGTCCTGACTTTC.

In its sample, this clonotype was seen a few times. The chain uses TRBV12-5 and TRBJ2-1; D is uncertain. CDR1 LGHNT and CDR2 FRNRAP come from the germline V gene. V gave up 5 bases and J gave up 0 bases, with 8 bases separating them. The CDR3 spans 14 residues. The CDR3 here is CASGPRISYNEQFF. In nucleotides, the CDR3 is TGTGCTAGTGGTCCCCGAATCTCCTACAATGAGCAGTTCTTC.

This clonotype has at least ten counts. The genes are TRBV5-1 and TRBJ1-1, with TRBD1 matching over 7 bases. In germline, CDR1 is SGHRS, CDR2 YFSETQ. V was clipped by 4 bases and J by 3 bases; unmatched bases: 3. The CDR3 is made up of 13 amino acids. The CDR3 spells CASSGGQHTEAFF. CDR3 coding DNA: TGCGCCAGCAGCGGGGGACAGCACACTGAAGCTTTCTTT.

This clonotype has at least ten counts. The genes are TRBV5-5 and TRBJ2-7; TRBD1 is a possible D gene (7 bases). This CDR3 has 14 residues. Trimming stripped 0 bases from V and 2 bases from J, with 9 bases between. Germline V gene lookup returns CDR1 SGHKS and CDR2 YYEKEE (reference sequence). CDR3 in amino acids: CASSLAGGTYEQYF. CDR3 sequence (DNA): TGTGCCAGCAGCTTGGCAGGGGGGACCTACGAGCAGTACTTC.

The sample holds a few counts of this clonotype. V and J are TRBV11-2 and TRBJ2-1; TRBD2 matches 7 bases. CDR3 length equals 15 residues. V lost 5 bases, J lost 4 bases, and 8 bases stayed unmatched. Germline loops: CDR1 SGHAT, CDR2 FQNNGV. The CDR3 spells CASSRTGGRYNEQFF. DNA for the CDR3: TGTGCCAGCAGCCGAACGGGGGGTAGATACAATGAGCAGTTCTTC. Using reference TRBV11-2 and TRBJ2-1 for the parts outside the CDR3, the full variable domain is EAGVAQSPRYKIIEKRQSVAFWCNPISGHATLYWYQQILGQGPKLLIQFQNNGVVDDSQLPKDRFSAERLKGVDSTLKIQPAKLEDSAVYLCASSRTGGRYNEQFFGPGTRLTVL.

This clonotype has ten or more counts. The chain carries TRBV7-6 and TRBJ1-4; possible D gene TRBD1, 5 bases. Germline V CDR1 and CDR2: SGHVS, FNYEAQ. CDR3 length: 14 amino acids. The V end lost 1 base, the J end lost 6 bases, and 9 bases lay between the germline ends. Here the CDR3 DNA reads TGTGCCAGCAGCTTAGTTGGAGGGGATGAAAAACTGTTTTTT. Translating it yields CASSLVGGDEKLFF.

In this sample, this clonotype turned up many times. DNA of the CDR3: TGTGCCAGCAGAGGACAGGCGGATCAGCCCCAGCATTTT. Translated, it gives CASRGQADQPQHF. This chain connects TRBV6-6 to TRBJ1-5; 7 bases agree with TRBD1. Germline V gives CDR1 MNHNY, CDR2 SVGAGI (reference sequence). V shed 6 bases and J 5 bases; nucleotides not matched to a gene: 4. The length of the CDR3 is 13 residues.

This clonotype was recorded many times. The rearrangement joins TRBV19 to TRBJ1-5; the match to TRBD1 covers 7 bases. After removal of 1 base from V and 15 bases from J, the junction contained 15 bases not matched to a gene. The germline V gene encodes CDR1 LNHDA and CDR2 SQIVND (reference sequence). The CDR3 has 15 residues. The CDR3 DNA is TGTGCCAGTAGTATAGCGGGGCCTAACAGGGGTCGTAGGCATTTT. It yields the protein CASSIAGPNRGRRHF. Full variable domain (outside the CDR3, taken from reference TRBV19 and TRBJ1-5): DGGITQSPKYLFRKEGQNVTLSCEQNLNHDAMYWYRQDPGQGLRLIYYSQIVNDFQKGDIAEGYSVSREKKESFPLTVTSAQKNPTAFYLCASSIAGPNRGRRHFGDGTRLSIL.

V and J are TRBV7-2 and TRBJ1-5; possible D gene TRBD1, 5 bases. Germline V gives CDR1 SGHTA, CDR2 FQGNSA. The CDR3 covers 13 residues. The V and J ends lost 5 bases and 7 bases respectively, with 12 bases between them. DNA for the CDR3: TGTGCCAGCAGCCCAGGCGGGGCGCAGCCCCAGCATTTT. Its translation: CASSPGGAQPQHF. Based on the CDR3 plus reference TRBV7-2 and TRBJ1-5, the full variable domain is GAGVSQSPSNKVTEKGKDVELRCDPISGHTALYWYRQSLGQGLEFLIYFQGNSAPDKSGLPSDRFSAERTGGSVSTLTIQRTQQEDSAVYLCASSPGGAQPQHFGDGTRLSIL.

This clonotype was detected only a few times. The chain links TRBV11-2 to TRBJ2-7; 8 nucleotides align to TRBD1. The CDR3 covers 15 residues. Germline CDR1 SGHAT, CDR2 FQNNGV. V lost 1 base, J lost 4 bases, and 6 bases stayed unmatched. The CDR3 DNA is TGTGCCAGCAGCTTAGGGGGGACAGGATCTTACGAGCAGTACTTC. It is translated as CASSLGGTGSYEQYF.

This clonotype was recorded a few times. The rearrangement uses TRBV10-3 and TRBJ2-7, with 8 bases matching TRBD1. CDR3 size: 14 residues. Germline CDR1 and CDR2: ENHRY and SYGVKD. V lost 7 bases and J lost 2; bases outside the gene matches: 7. CDR3 nucleotides: TGTGCCATCACCTCGAGGGACAGGCCCTACGAGCAGTACTTC. Translating it yields CAITSRDRPYEQYF.

This clonotype was detected many times. The chain carries TRBV12-3 or TRBV12-4 and TRBJ1-2; 9 bases fit TRBD1. The CDR3 runs 16 residues. J was trimmed by 3 bases and V by 5 bases; bases with no gene match: 10. The CDR3: CASSPGTGLLDYGYTF. As DNA, the CDR3 is TGTGCCAGCAGTCCCGGGACAGGGTTGTTGGACTATGGCTACACCTTC.

This clonotype was counted many times. The V and J genes are TRBV7-2 and TRBJ2-5, with 8 bases matching TRBD1. There are 17 residues in the CDR3. Trimming removed 1 base from V and 4 bases from J; junction bases left unmatched: 11. Germline V lookup: CDR1 SGHTA, CDR2 FQGNSA. CDR3 sequence (DNA): TGTGCCAGCAGCTTAGGCGGGACCGGGACAGGTGGAGAGACCCAGTACTTC. Its translation: CASSLGGTGTGGETQYF. The variable domain in full, with the rest retrieved from reference TRBV7-2 and TRBJ2-5, is GAGVSQSPSNKVTEKGKDVELRCDPISGHTALYWYRQSLGQGLEFLIYFQGNSAPDKSGLPSDRFSAERTGGSVSTLTIQRTQQEDSAVYLCASSLGGTGTGGETQYFGPGTRLLVL.

This clonotype was seen repeatedly, ten times or more. Germline and junction disagree at one end, which may indicate a read error. This sequence joins TRBV20-1 and TRBJ2-4, with D hard to call. The CDR3 extends over 14 amino acids. Germline V gives CDR1 DFQATT, CDR2 SNEGSKA (reference sequence). The DNA for the CDR3 is TGCAGCGCTAGGTCCACACTAGCCAAAAACATTCAGTACTTC. It is translated as CSARSTLAKNIQYF.